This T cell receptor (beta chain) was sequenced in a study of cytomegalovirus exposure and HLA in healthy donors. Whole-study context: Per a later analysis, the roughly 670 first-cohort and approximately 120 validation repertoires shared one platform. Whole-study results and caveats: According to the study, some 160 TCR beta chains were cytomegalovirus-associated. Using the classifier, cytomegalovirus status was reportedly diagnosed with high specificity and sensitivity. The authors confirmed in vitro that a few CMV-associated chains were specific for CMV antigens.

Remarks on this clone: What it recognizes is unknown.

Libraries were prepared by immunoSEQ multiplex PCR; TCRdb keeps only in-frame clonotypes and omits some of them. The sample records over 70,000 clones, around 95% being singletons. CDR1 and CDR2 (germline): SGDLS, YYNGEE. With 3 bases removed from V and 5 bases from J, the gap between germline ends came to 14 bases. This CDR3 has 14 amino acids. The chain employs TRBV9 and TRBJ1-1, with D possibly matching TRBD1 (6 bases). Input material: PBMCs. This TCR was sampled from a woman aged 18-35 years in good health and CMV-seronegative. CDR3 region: CASSDGAQGTEAFF. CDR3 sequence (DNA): TGTGCCAGCAGCGATGGGGCACAGGGTACTGAAGCTTTCTTT.